This entry lists 16 T cell receptor beta chains sequenced from one sample in a study of T cell responses to AZD1222 COVID-19 vaccine (dated by TCRdb to about 2021). This sample's time point label indicates: baseline before first vaccination. Receptor amplification or capture employed the immunoSEQ multiplex PCR assay. This is the immuneACCESS table as TCRdb keeps it, with only in-frame sequences that have V and J called. A part of the clones is gone; compared with another copy, unresolved V genes explain less than half, and the rest is unexplained. The sample contains more than 110,000 clones, 88% of them found a single time. The ten top clones hold approximately 3.7% of the sample. The sample here was peripheral blood, taken on day 0 of AZD1222 vaccination. These receptors came from an adult in good health.

This chain joins TRBV27 and TRBJ1-4, with TRBD1 matching 7 bases. Looked up from germline, CDR1 is MNHEY and CDR2 is SMNVEV (reference sequence). The CDR3 covers 15 residues. The V gene end was trimmed by 4 bases and the J gene end by 6 bases; junction bases not matched to a gene: 8. The CDR3 region is CASSYKGAGHEKLFF. The CDR3, as DNA: TGTGCCAGCAGTTATAAGGGGGCAGGTCATGAAAAACTGTTTTTT.

This chain uses TRBV21-1 with TRBJ1-4. TRBV21-1 is tagged as a pseudogene. The CDR3 totals 16 residues. The CDR3 region is CASSKIVPPTNEKLFF. CDR3 nucleotides: TGTGCCAGCAGCAAAATAGTACCCCCAACTAATGAAAAACTGTTTTTT.

The rearrangement joins TRBV28 to TRBJ1-5; TRBD1 aligns across 7 bases. V lost 6 bases to trimming and J lost 6 bases; unmatched junction nucleotides: 14. Looked up from germline, CDR1 is MDHEN and CDR2 is SYDVKM. The CDR3 has 16 residues. CDR3 DNA sequence: TGTGCCAGCAGCCCTTCCACAGGGGATTGGGGTCAGCCCCAGCATTTT. This encodes CASSPSTGDWGQPQHF.

This chain joins TRBV19 and TRBJ2-3; either TRBD1 or TRBD2 may fit D (5 bases each). V was pared by 7 bases and J by 5 bases, with 19 bases between. The CDR3 covers 15 residues. In germline, CDR1 is LNHDA, CDR2 SQIVND (reference sequence). Here the CDR3 reads CASNAGTGVVDTQYF. The CDR3, as DNA: TGTGCCAGTAACGCCGGGACGGGCGTGGTAGATACGCAGTATTTT.

The CDR3 is CASSTEKTANTEAFF. The CDR3 DNA reads TGTGCCAGCAGTACTGAAAAGACAGCCAACACTGAAGCTTTCTTT. The rearrangement joins TRBV6-5 to TRBJ1-1, with a weak D call TRBD1 (5 bases). Germline-derived CDR1 and CDR2 are MNHEY and SVGAGI. There are 15 residues in the CDR3. Deletions cut 5 bases from V and 2 bases from J, with 15 bases between.

Written as DNA, the CDR3 is TGCAGCGCCGGACCGGGACTAGCGGCCGCCGGGGAGCTGTTTTTT. It is translated as CSAGPGLAAAGELFF. The chain employs TRBV29-1 and TRBJ2-2; 11 nucleotides align to TRBD2. The ends lost 7 bases at V and 6 bases at J; junction bases unmatched: 10. In germline, CDR1 is SQVTM, CDR2 ANQGSEA. CDR3 size: 15 residues.

The chain couples TRBV7-9 to TRBJ2-2; D is undetermined. The germline CDR1 and CDR2 sequences are SEHNR and FQNEAQ (reference sequence). The CDR3 extends over 13 amino acids. With 2 bases removed from V and 8 bases from J, the gap between germline ends came to 9 bases. The CDR3: CASSLSRMGELFF. DNA of the CDR3: TGTGCCAGCAGCTTATCACGGATGGGGGAGCTGTTTTTT.

The rearrangement links TRBV7-2 to TRBJ2-7; D remains ambiguous. The CDR3 spans 14 residues. With 0 bases removed from V and 6 bases from J, the gap between germline ends came to 12 bases. The germline V gene encodes CDR1 SGHTA and CDR2 FQGNSA. The CDR3 is CASSLAGGKTEQYF. CDR3 DNA sequence: TGTGCCAGCAGCTTAGCAGGCGGTAAGACCGAGCAGTACTTC.

CDR3 in DNA: TGTGCCTGGAGGGCGGGACTAGCGGGCACAGATACGCAGTATTTT. Its translation: CAWRAGLAGTDTQYF. The chain recombines TRBV30 with TRBJ2-3; 11 positions agree with TRBD2. Trimming cost V 3 bases and J 1 base; bases outside gene matches: 3. The CDR3 loop spans 15 amino acids. Germline V CDR1 and CDR2: GTSNPN, SVGIG (reference sequence).

This clone is a singleton in its sample. The chain recombines TRBV27 with TRBJ2-7; D might be TRBD2 (6 bases). This CDR3 has 12 residues. Germline loops: CDR1 MNHEY, CDR2 SMNVEV (reference sequence). V was shortened by 2 bases and J by 6 bases, with 8 bases between the two germline ends. The CDR3 sequence: CASSLVGGEQYF. In DNA form, the CDR3 reads TGTGCCAGCAGTTTAGTGGGAGGCGAGCAGTACTTC.

This chain joins TRBV7-2 and TRBJ2-7, with 8 nucleotides matching TRBD2. CDR3 length: 15 amino acids. Germline V CDR1 and CDR2: SGHTA, FQGNSA. V shed 5 bases, J shed 2 bases, and the junction held 8 bases outside the gene matches. In DNA, the CDR3 is TGTGCCAGCAGCCCCCAGCCGGGAGGGGCCTACGAGCAGTACTTC. Protein: CASSPQPGGAYEQYF.

This chain joins TRBV7-6 and TRBJ2-1, with 7 bases matching TRBD2. This CDR3 has 18 amino acids. With 5 bases clipped from V and 2 bases from J, the junction kept 15 bases outside the gene matches. Germline-derived CDR1 and CDR2 are SGHVS and FNYEAQ. In nucleotides, the CDR3 is TGTGCCAGCAGCCCCCGGGGGGAGGAGCGGGCGGCCTACAATGAGCAGTTCTTC. Translated: CASSPRGEERAAYNEQFF.

V gene TRBV28 combines with J gene TRBJ1-2; 9 nucleotides line up with TRBD1. Germline V gene sequence: CDR1 MDHEN, CDR2 SYDVKM. With V trimmed by 6 bases and J by 3 bases, 5 bases remained unmatched. This CDR3 contains 14 residues. The DNA for the CDR3 is TGTGCCAGCAGGACAGGGGGGAGGTACTATGGCTACACCTTC. It yields the protein CASRTGGRYYGYTF.

This clone has just one count. J is TRBJ1-4 and V is TRBV9, with D possibly matching TRBD1 (5 bases). Germline CDR1 is SGDLS and CDR2 is YYNGEE. The CDR3 runs to 15 residues. The V end was cut by 2 bases, the J end by 4 bases, with 12 bases between. The chain's CDR3 is CASSVGTTHNEKLFF. The CDR3 DNA sequence: TGTGCCAGCAGCGTCGGGACCACCCATAATGAAAAACTGTTTTTT.

The genes are TRBV2 and TRBJ2-5; 8 nucleotides align to TRBD2. CDR3 length: 15 residues. Germline assignment: CDR1 SNHLY and CDR2 FYNNEI. Losses at the gene ends were 5 bases for V and 5 bases for J; bases not matched to a gene: 10. Written as DNA, the CDR3 is TGTGCCAGCAGTTTAGCGGGAACGGGAGGGGAGACCCAGTACTTC. It specifies CASSLAGTGGETQYF.

The chain recombines TRBV19 with TRBJ2-5; D is undetermined. The V gene's germline CDR1 is LNHDA and CDR2 SQIVND (reference sequence). V shed 3 bases and J shed 1 base, with 12 bases lying between them. CDR3 length equals 15 residues. CDR3 in amino acids: CASSMGAAIQETQYF. The CDR3 DNA is TGTGCCAGTAGTATGGGTGCGGCTATCCAAGAGACCCAGTACTTC.